These 4 T cell receptor beta chains came from one sample sequenced in a study of T-cell reconstitution after alpha-beta-depleted transplantation in children. Molecular barcoding with unique molecular identifiers was used for the TCRbeta library. TCRdb reanalysed the PCR reads using MiXCR and keeps one entry per CDR3 protein. The repertoire holds about a million distinct CDR3 sequences, with 25% to 30% as singletons. The starting material was PBMCs, mostly from graft donor cells, obtained 360 days after TCRalphabeta/CD19-depleted stem cell transplant. These TCRs come from a boy in the first two years of life who had a stem cell transplant for SCID, so the T cells may come from the graft donor.

Only a few counts were recorded for this clonotype. The chain is built from TRBV12-3 or TRBV12-4 and TRBJ2-5, with D tentatively TRBD2 (6 bases). The CDR3 has 14 amino acids. The V and J ends lost 5 bases and 2 bases respectively, with 12 bases between them. In DNA form, the CDR3 reads TGTGCCAGCAGTATCTCGGGGGTACAAGAGACCCAGTACTTC. Translated: CASSISGVQETQYF.

In its sample, this clonotype was seen once. The chain carries TRBV9 and TRBJ1-1; D not resolved. CDR3 length: 16 amino acids. Germline V gene sequence: CDR1 SGDLS, CDR2 YYNGEE. V dropped 0 bases and J dropped 0 bases, with 12 bases sitting between them. The CDR3 sequence: CASSVAPGPLNTEAFF. The CDR3 coding sequence is TGTGCCAGCAGCGTAGCTCCCGGACCCTTGAACACTGAAGCTTTCTTT.

The V call is TRBV12-3 or TRBV12-4, the J call TRBJ1-1; no definite D call. Trimming took 3 bases from V and 7 from J, leaving 12 bases between them. The CDR3 loop spans 13 amino acids. The CDR3, as DNA: TGTGCCAGCAGTTTGGGAACAGCCTATGAAGCTTTCTTT. Residues: CASSLGTAYEAFF.

This clonotype was counted a single time. The chain couples TRBV19 to TRBJ2-7; 11 bases line up with TRBD2. Trimming removed 4 bases from V and 0 bases from J; junction bases left unmatched: 2. CDR1 is LNHDA, CDR2 SQIVND, per germline (reference sequence). The CDR3 loop spans 15 amino acids. The CDR3 spells CASSTSGGISYEQYF. The CDR3 coding sequence is TGTGCCAGTAGTACTAGCGGGGGGATCTCCTACGAGCAGTACTTC.